Reported below is one T cell receptor (beta chain). These data are taken from a study of blood T cell repertoires in COVID-19. Produced via immunoSEQ multiplex PCR; TCRdb's table is partial and in-frame only. The table lists some 45,000 clones, 92% of them singletons, with approximately 12% in the top ten. Trimming took off 3 bases at V and 2 bases at J, with 8 bases between the two ends. Per germline, CDR1 SNHLY and CDR2 FYNNEI. This CDR3 is built from 13 residues. This TCR derives from a human donor in a cohort sampled during active COVID-19. The chain has TRBV2 and TRBJ2-7; D not resolved. The material sequenced was peripheral blood. The DNA of the CDR3 is TGTGCCAGCAGTGAGCATACGGCCTACGAGCAGTACTTC. Its translation: CASSEHTAYEQYF.